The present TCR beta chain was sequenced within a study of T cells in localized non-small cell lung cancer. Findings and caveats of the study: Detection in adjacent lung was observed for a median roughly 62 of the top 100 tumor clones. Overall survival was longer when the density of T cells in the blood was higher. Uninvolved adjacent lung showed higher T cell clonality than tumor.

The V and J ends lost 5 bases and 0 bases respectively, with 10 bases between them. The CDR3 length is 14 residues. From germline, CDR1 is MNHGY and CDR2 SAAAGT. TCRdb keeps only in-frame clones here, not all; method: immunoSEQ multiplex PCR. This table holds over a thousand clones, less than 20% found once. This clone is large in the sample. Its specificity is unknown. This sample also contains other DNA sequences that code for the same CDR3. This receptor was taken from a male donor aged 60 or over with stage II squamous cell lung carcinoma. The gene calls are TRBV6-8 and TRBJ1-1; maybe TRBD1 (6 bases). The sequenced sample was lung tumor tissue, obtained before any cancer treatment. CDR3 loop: CASSRTELNTEAFF. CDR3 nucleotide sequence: TGTGCCAGCAGTCGGACAGAGTTGAACACTGAAGCTTTCTTT.